Here is one TCR beta chain with its context. Its specificity is not known. It may be a read error: a sequence one base away is much more abundant. Arm-PCR of CDR3 regions with iRepertoire HTBI primers generated TCR beta libraries. One entry per CDR3 protein results from TCRdb running MiXCR on the multiplex PCR reads. The table records roughly 420,000 distinct CDR3 sequences, 16% of them present only once. These data are taken from a study of regulatory T cells in long-lasting Graves disease. CDR3 length: 11 amino acids. Per the germline V gene, CDR1 is LGHDT and CDR2 is YNNKEL (reference sequence). Time point denoted: newly diagnosed GD, antithyroid drugs for less than 3 months. RNA isolated from PBMCs was used to make the TCR library. Study-wide results and limits: Persistent disease was characterized by preferential usage of TRBV28, TRBJ1-2 and TRBJ2-5. Whereas new patients shared 800 to 1,000 public clonotypes, persistent patients shared more, at under 3,500.

This sample was shared with a second study, whose subject was T cells in Graves' hyperthyroidism and ophthalmopathy. That publication notes: It was considered stable Graves' hyperthyroidism when ophthalmopathy did not progress within 18 months. Orbital computed tomography and thyroid ultrasound, together with serum TRAb and thyroxine and clinical symptoms, were used for diagnoses.

The sequences come from peripheral blood mononuclear cells (PBMCs), collected at new diagnosis, from a patient treated with antithyroid drugs. V gene TRBV3-1 combines with J gene TRBJ2-2; TRBD2 might be the D (5 bases). The sequence was collected from a woman in her thirties with Graves disease. The CDR3 sequence: CASSGDGEPFF. DNA for the CDR3: TGTGCCAGCAGCGGTGACGGGGAGCCGTTTTTT.